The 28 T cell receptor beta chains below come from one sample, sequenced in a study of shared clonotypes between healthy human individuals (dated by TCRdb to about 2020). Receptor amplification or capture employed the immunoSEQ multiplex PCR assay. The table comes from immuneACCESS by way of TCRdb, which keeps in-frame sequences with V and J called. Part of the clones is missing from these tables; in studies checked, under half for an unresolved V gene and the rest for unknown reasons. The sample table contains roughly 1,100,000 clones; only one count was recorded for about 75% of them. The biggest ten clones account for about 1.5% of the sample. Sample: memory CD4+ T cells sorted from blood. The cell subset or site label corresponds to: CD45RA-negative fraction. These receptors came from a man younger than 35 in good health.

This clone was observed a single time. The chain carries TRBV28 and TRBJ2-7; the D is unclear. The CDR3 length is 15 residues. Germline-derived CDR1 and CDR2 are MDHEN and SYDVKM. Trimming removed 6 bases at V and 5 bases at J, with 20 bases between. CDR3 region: CASRGSGTRLDEQYF. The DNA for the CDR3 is TGTGCCAGCAGGGGATCGGGCACGCGCTTAGACGAGCAGTACTTC.

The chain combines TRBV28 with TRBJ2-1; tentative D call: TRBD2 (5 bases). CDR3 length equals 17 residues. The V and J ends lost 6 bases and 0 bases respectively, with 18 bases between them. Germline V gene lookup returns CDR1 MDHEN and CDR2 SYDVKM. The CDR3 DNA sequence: TGTGCCAGCAGATCACCCTGGCTAGGAGGCTCCTACAATGAGCAGTTCTTC. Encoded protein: CASRSPWLGGSYNEQFF.

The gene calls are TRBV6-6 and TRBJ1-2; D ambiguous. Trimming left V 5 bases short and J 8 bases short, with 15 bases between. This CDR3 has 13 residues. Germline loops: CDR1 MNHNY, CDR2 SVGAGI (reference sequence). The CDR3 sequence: CASSPDPREGYTF. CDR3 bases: TGTGCCAGCAGTCCGGACCCTAGGGAGGGCTACACCTTC.

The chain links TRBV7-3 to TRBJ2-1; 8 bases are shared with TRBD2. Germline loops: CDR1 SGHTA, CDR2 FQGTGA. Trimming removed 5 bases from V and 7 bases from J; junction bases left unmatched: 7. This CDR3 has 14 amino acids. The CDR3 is CASSLFAGGNEQFF. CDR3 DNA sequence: TGTGCCAGCAGCCTCTTCGCGGGGGGAAATGAGCAGTTCTTC.

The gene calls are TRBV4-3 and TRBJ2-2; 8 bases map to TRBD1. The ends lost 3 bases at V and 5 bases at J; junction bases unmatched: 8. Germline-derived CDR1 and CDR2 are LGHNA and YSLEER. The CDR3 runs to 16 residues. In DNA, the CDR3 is TGCGCCAGCAGCCAGGGCTGGACAGGGCGGACCGGGGAGCTGTTTTTT. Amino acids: CASSQGWTGRTGELFF.

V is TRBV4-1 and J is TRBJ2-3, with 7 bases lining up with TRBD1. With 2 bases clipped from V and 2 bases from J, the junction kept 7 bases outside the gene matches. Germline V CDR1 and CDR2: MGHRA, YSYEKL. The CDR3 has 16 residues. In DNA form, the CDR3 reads TGCGCCAGCAGCCAAATCCCGGGACAGATCACAGATACGCAGTATTTT. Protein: CASSQIPGQITDTQYF.

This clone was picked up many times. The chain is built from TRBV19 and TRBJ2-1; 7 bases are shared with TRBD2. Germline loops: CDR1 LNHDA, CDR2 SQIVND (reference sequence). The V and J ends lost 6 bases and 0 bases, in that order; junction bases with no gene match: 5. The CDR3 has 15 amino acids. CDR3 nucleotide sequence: TGTGCCAGTAGGCCTACGGGGGGCTCCTACAATGAGCAGTTCTTC. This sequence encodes CASRPTGGSYNEQFF.

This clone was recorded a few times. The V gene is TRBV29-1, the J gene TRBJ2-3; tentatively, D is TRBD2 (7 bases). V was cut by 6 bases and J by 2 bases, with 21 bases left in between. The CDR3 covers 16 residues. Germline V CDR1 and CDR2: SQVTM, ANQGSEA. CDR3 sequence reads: CSVLGGAAGITDTQYF. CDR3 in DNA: TGCAGCGTCCTAGGGGGGGCAGCGGGAATCACAGATACGCAGTATTTT.

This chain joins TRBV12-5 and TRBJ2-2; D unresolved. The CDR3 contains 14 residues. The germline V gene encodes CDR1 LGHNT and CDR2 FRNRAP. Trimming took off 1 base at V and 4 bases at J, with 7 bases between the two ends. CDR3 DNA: TGTGCTAGTGGTTTGGAGGCAGGCACCGGGGAGCTGTTTTTT. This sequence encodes CASGLEAGTGELFF. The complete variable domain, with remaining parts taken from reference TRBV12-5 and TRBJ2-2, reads DARVTQTPRHKVTEMGQEVTMRCQPILGHNTVFWYRQTMMQGLELLAYFRNRAPLDDSGMPKDRFSAEMPDATLATLKIQPSEPRDSAVYFCASGLEAGTGELFFGEGSRLTVL.

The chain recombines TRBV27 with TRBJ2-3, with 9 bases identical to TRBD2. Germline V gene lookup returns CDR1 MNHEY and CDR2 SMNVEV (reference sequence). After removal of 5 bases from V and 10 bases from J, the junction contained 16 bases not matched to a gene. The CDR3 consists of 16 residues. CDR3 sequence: CASSPRRAGGSFAQYF. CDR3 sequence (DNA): TGTGCCAGCAGTCCGCGTCGAGCGGGAGGCTCATTTGCGCAGTATTTT.

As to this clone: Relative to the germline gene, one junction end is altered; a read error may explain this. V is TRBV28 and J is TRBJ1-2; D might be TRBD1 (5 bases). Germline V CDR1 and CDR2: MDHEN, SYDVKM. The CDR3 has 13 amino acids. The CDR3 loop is CASSLSGFYGCTF. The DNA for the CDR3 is TGTGCCAGCAGTTTATCAGGGTTCTATGGCTGCACCTTC.

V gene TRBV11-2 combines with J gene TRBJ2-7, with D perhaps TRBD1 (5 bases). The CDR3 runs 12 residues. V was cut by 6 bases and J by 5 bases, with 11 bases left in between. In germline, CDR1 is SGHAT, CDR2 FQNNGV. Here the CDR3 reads CASRDQGHEQYF. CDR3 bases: TGTGCCAGCAGAGATCAGGGCCACGAGCAGTACTTC.

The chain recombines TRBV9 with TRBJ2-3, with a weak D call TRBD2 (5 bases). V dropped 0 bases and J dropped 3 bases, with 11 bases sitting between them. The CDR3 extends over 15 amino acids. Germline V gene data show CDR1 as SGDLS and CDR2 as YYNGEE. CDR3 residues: CASSVVGNPTDTQYF. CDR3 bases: TGTGCCAGCAGCGTAGTCGGGAATCCAACAGATACGCAGTATTTT.

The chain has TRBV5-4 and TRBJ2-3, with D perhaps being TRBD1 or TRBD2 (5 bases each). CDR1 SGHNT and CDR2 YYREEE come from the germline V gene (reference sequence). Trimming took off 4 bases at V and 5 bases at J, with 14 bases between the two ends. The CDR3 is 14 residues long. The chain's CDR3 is CASSPSSGRDTQYF. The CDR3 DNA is TGTGCCAGCAGCCCATCTTCAGGGAGAGATACGCAGTATTTT.

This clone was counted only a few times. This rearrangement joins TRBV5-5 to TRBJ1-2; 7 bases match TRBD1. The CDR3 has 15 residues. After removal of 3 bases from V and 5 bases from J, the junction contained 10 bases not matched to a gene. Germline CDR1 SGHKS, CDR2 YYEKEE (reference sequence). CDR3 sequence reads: CASSSRDSQIYGYTF. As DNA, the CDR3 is TGTGCCAGCAGCTCTAGGGACAGCCAAATTTATGGCTACACCTTC.

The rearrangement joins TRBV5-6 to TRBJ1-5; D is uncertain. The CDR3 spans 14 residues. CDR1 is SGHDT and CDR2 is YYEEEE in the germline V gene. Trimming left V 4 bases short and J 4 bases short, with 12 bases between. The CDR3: CASSHGGRNQPQHF. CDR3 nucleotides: TGTGCCAGCAGCCATGGTGGCAGAAATCAGCCCCAGCATTTT.

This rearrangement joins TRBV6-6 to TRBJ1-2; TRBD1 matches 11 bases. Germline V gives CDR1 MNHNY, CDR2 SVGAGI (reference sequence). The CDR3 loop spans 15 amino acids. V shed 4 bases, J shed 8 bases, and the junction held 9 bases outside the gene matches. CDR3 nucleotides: TGTGCCAGCAGTTCCCCGGGACAGGGGGTGTGGGGCTACACCTTC. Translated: CASSSPGQGVWGYTF.

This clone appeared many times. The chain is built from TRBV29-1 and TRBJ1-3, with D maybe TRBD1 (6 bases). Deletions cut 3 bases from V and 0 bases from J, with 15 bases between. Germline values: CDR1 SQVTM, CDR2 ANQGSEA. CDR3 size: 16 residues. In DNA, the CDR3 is TGCAGCGTTGACCTCCCAGGGGAGAGCTCTGGAAACACCATATATTTT. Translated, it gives CSVDLPGESSGNTIYF.

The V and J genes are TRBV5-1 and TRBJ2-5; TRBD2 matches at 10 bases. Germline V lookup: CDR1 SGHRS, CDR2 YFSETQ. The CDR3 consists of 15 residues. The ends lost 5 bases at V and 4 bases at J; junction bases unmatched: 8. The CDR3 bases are TGCGCCAGCAGGGCCAGCGGGGGGGCCGCAGAGACCCAGTACTTC. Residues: CASRASGGAAETQYF.

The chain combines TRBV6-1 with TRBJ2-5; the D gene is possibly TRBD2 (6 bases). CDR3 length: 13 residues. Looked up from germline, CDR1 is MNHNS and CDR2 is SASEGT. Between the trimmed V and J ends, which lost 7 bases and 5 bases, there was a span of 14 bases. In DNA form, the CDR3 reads TGTGCCAGCATCGGGGGTCCAGGGGAGACCCAGTACTTC. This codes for CASIGGPGETQYF.

CDR3 residues: CASRPGEGDTDTQYF. The CDR3 nucleotides are TGTGCCAGCAGACCTGGGGAGGGCGACACAGATACGCAGTATTTT. The V call is TRBV6-1, the J call TRBJ2-3; 7 bases are shared with TRBD2. The length of the CDR3 is 15 residues. With 6 bases clipped from V and 2 bases from J, the junction kept 8 bases outside the gene matches. Per the germline V gene, CDR1 is MNHNS and CDR2 is SASEGT.

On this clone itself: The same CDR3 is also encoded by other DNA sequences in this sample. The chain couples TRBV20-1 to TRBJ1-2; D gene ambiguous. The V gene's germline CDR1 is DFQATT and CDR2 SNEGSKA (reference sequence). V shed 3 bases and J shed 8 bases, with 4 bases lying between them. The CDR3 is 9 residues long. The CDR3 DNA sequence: TGCAGTGCTAGGCTAGGCTACACCTTC. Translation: CSARLGYTF.

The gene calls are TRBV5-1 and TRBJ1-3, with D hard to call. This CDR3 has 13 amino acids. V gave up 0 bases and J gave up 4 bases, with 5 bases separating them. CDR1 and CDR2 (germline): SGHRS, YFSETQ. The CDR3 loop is CASSLVQGNTIYF. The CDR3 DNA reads TGCGCCAGCAGCTTGGTACAGGGAAACACCATATATTTT.

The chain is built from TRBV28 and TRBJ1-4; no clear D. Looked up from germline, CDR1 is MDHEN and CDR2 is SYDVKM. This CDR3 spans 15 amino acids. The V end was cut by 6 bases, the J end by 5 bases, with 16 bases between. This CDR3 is CASSQNSPVNEKLFF. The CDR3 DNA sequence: TGTGCCAGCAGCCAGAACAGCCCGGTAAATGAAAAACTGTTTTTT. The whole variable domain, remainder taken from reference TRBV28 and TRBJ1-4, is DVKVTQSSRYLVKRTGEKVFLECVQDMDHENMFWYRQDPGLGLRLIYFSYDVKMKEKGDIPEGYSVSREKKERFSLILESASTNQTSMYLCASSQNSPVNEKLFFGSGTQLSVL.

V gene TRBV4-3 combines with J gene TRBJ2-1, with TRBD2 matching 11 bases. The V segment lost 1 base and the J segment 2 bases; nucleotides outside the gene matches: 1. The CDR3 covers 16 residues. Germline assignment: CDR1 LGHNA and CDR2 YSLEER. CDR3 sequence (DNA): TGCGCCAGCAGCCAAGCGACTAGCGGGACCTACAATGAGCAGTTCTTC. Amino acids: CASSQATSGTYNEQFF.

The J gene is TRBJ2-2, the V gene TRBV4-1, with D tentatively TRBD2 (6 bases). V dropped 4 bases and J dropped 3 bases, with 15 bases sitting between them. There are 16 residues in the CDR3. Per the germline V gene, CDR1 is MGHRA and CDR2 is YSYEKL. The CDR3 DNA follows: TGCGCCAGCAGCCCGCTTTGGGGGGAAGACACCGGGGAGCTGTTTTTT. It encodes CASSPLWGEDTGELFF.

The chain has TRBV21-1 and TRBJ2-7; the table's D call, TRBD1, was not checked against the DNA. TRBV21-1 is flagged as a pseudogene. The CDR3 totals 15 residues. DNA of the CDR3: TGTGCCAACATTAAGAACCGGGACAGAGCCTACGAGCAGTACTTC. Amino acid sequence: CANIKNRDRAYEQYF.

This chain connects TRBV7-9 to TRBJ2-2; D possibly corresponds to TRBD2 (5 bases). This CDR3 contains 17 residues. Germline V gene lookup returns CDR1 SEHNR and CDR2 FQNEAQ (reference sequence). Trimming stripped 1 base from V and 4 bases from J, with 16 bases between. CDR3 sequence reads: CASSLVRGGGVTGELFF. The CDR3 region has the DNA TGTGCCAGCAGCTTAGTACGCGGAGGTGGTGTCACCGGGGAGCTGTTTTTT. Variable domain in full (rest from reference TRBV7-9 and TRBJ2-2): DTGVSQNPRHKITKRGQNVTFRCDPISEHNRLYWYRQTLGQGPEFLTYFQNEAQLEKSRLLSDRFSAERPKGSFSTLEIQRTEQGDSAMYLCASSLVRGGGVTGELFFGEGSRLTVL.